Detailed here is one TCR beta chain. The data were taken from a study of T cell changes during pregnancy in multiple sclerosis. Generated by immunoSEQ multiplex PCR, the TCRdb table keeps only in-frame clones and is missing some. The table has some 31,000 clones, about 88% seen once; the top ten hold about 7%. Looked up from germline, CDR1 is SGHRS and CDR2 is YFSETQ. V lost 3 bases, J lost 0 bases, and 5 bases stayed unmatched. This CDR3 is built from 15 residues. This TCR was sampled from a female donor with multiple sclerosis, enrolled in a pregnancy study. The gene calls are TRBV5-1 and TRBJ2-7, with 8 nucleotides matching TRBD1. Sequences were derived from CD8+ T cells from peripheral blood mononuclear cells, sampled in the second trimester of pregnancy. CDR3 in DNA: TGCGCCAGCAGCTCGACAGGGGCCGACTCCTACGAGCAGTACTTC. It specifies CASSSTGADSYEQYF. The variable domain in full, with the rest retrieved from reference TRBV5-1 and TRBJ2-7, is KAGVTQTPRYLIKTRGQQVTLSCSPISGHRSVSWYQQTPGQGLQFLFEYFSETQRNKGNFPGRFSGRQFSNSRSEMNVSTLELGDSALYLCASSSTGADSYEQYFGPGTRLTVT.